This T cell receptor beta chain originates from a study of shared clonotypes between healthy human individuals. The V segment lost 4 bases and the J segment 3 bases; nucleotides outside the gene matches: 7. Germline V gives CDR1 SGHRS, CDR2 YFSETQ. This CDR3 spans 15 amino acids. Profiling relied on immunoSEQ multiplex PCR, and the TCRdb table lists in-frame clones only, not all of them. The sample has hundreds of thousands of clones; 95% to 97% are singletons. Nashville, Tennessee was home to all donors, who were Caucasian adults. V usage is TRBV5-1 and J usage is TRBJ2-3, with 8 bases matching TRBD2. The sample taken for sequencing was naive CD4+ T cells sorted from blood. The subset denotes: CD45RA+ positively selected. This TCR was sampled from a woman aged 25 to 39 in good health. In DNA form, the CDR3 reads TGCGCCAGCAGCCCCACCTCTAGCGGGACAGATACGCAGTATTTT. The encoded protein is CASSPTSSGTDTQYF.